A single TCR beta chain is shown here with its context. Its antigen is not yet known. Base qualities are not recorded, but no much larger clone differs from it by a single base. Following the manufacturer's recommendations, the immunoSEQ kit was used to generate TCR beta libraries from genomic DNA. To prepare libraries, a first multiplex PCR with proprietary primers was run, followed by a second PCR that added unique barcodes, and a bead cleanup was done after each round. Each sample batch included a kit-provided positive control reaction and a negative control reaction. The final libraries were assessed on an Agilent 4200 TapeStation D1000 ScreenTape, pooled by volume, and quantified by qPCR. Sequencing ran on an Illumina NextSeq500 with a MidOutput 150-cycle cartridge, using 156 Read1 and 15 Index1 cycles with kit custom primers. The pooled library was loaded at around 1.1 pM with about 18% PhiX control spiked in. The study's own analysis went as follows. Vendor-processed data were analyzed in R, with a clonotype defined as all T cells sharing the same CDR3 nucleotide sequence. For clone abundance analyses, frequencies were normalized to the 10,000 most abundant clones per sample. Public T cell clones, which averaged fewer than five per sample, were excluded before analysis. Tumor-enriched and baseline blood-enriched clonotypes were defined by at least a 32-fold difference in abundance between compartments. A beta-binomial differential abundance model was applied to find clonotypes that expanded or contracted between blood time points. Tumor-blood repertoire similarity was measured with the Baroni-Urbani and Buser coefficient, and groups were compared using two-tailed Wilcoxon tests in R. Held by TCRdb, this immuneACCESS table contains in-frame sequences only and omits some clones. Under half of the omission traces to an unresolved V gene where checked; the cause of the rest is unknown. The V and J calls and clone size are taken from that table; D and trimming were inferred from the DNA. The sample data list tens of thousands of clones, and 65% to 85% of these were observed just once. The top ten clones comprise roughly 6% of the sample.

The data stem from a study of radiation and T cells in renal cell carcinoma (dated by TCRdb to 2020 to 2021). Background for the entire study: The samples were obtained from a clinical trial, where primary renal cell carcinomas were treated with 15 Gy stereotactic body radiation therapy and then removed by nephrectomy 4 weeks afterward. In total, 50 to 55 samples, comprising 26 tumors and roughly 27 peripheral blood samples, were subjected to TCR beta sequencing. Across all 50 or so samples, 3.8 million or so unique CDR3 nucleotide sequences encoding roughly 2,800,000 unique CDR3 amino acid sequences were identified.

The time point label, read with the paper, signifies: baseline pretreatment blood. This specimen's treatment or condition label, per the study, means: 15 Gy SBRT to primary tumor, nephrectomy 4 weeks later. To follow tumor-enriched clonotypes, peripheral blood was collected serially from radiation-treated patients at baseline and again at 2 weeks and 4 weeks after SBRT. Every patient's renal cell carcinoma showed clear cell pathology. Genomic DNA for TCR sequencing was prepared using the QIAamp DNA Blood Mini Kit (Qiagen). The analyses included just those samples that passed every quality control check. General study outcomes and caveats: Dynamics of the blood repertoire were not tracked past 4 weeks after treatment. The single-armed trial design could not address effects of radiation dose or scheduling on the TCR repertoire. Because no pretreatment tumor biopsies were available, whether clonotypes were present in the tumor at baseline could not be determined. In blood, the top tumor clonotypes increased between baseline and 2 weeks post-radiation and then shrank by 4 weeks, which suggests that tumor-resident clones expanded only transiently.

The clonotype comes from a man in his 60s with renal cell carcinoma. This sample comprised blood, obtained from a patient whose treatment included radiotherapy and nephrectomy.

CDR3 reads: CASNFGPGVNEQFF. The DNA is TGTGCCAGCAATTTCGGGCCGGGAGTGAATGAGCAGTTCTTC. The rearranged chain carries TRBV5-4 and TRBJ2-1; the D segment could be TRBD2, given 6 matching bases. From the cysteine up to the phenylalanine, the CDR3 has a length of 14 residues. Only the CDR3 part of the read is kept: 42 bases, read in frame from the first base. V is reduced by 6 bases and J by 7 bases, leaving a spacing of 17 bases between them. CDR1 and CDR2 are drawn from the germline V gene (reference sequence): SGHNT, YYREEE.